This is a list of T cell receptor beta chains from one sample in a study of cytomegalovirus exposure and HLA in healthy donors. Measured with immunoSEQ multiplex PCR; TCRdb has only the in-frame clones, and not every one. The sample includes roughly 180,000 clones, about 80% of them seen just once. Sequencing was done on a sample of PBMCs. The receptors here all came from a young woman in good health and CMV-seropositive. Each CDR3 is given with its conserved first and last residue. The order of the fields is V gene, CDR3 protein.

v_call: TRBV30; cdr3_aa: CAWTRDFENGYTF
v_call: TRBV5-1; cdr3_aa: CASSLGSGGLYEQYF
v_call: TRBV7-9; cdr3_aa: CASILGGSSSGNTIYF
v_call: TRBV15; cdr3_aa: CATSRDVRGGNTIYF
v_call: TRBV7-9; cdr3_aa: CASSADRELSGYTF
v_call: TRBV7-7; cdr3_aa: CASSHTDTQYF
v_call: TRBV7-9; cdr3_aa: CASSEGGASPYEQYF
v_call: TRBV7-2; cdr3_aa: CASSHRDREGTQYF
v_call: TRBV4-1; cdr3_aa: CASSQESISYEQYF
v_call: TRBV11-1; cdr3_aa: CASRRGGGDTQYF
v_call: TRBV7-2; cdr3_aa: CASSLNGEVGEQFF